Given below is one TCR beta chain in context. Method: immunoSEQ multiplex PCR; TCRdb's copy keeps in-frame clones and lacks some. The data contain approximately 27,000 clones, 70% to 90% of them singletons. The entry originates in a study of preoperative IRX-2 immunotherapy in early breast cancer. This CDR3 comprises 11 residues. The V end lost 3 bases, the J end lost 6 bases, and 6 bases lay between the germline ends. CDR1 and CDR2 (germline): SGHDN, FVKESK. Treatment denoted: preoperative locoregional IRX-2 cytokine immunotherapy. The sequences come from lymph node tissue, collected after IRX-2 immunotherapy. The genes are TRBV14 and TRBJ2-7; no firm D call. This TCR came from a human donor with breast cancer. The DNA of the CDR3 is TGTGCCAGCAGCCACGGTCCCGAGCAGTACTTC. The encoded protein is CASSHGPEQYF.